This T cell receptor beta chain emerged from a study of early T cells in non-severe SARS-CoV-2 infection. Turning to the study itself: Sequenced bulk RNA came from whole blood that was unsorted, and chains were unpaired.

Overall study results and limits: The matching step, a VDJdb search, favored anti-spike CD8 responses and missed private and CD4 specificities.

Unmatched junction bases numbered 3, after V lost 4 bases and J lost 6 bases. Germline values: CDR1 SGHRS, CDR2 YFSETQ. This CDR3 is 12 amino acids long. On this clonotype: The antigen is not known.

Researchers tagged individual cDNA molecules with unique molecular identifiers. A single record per CDR3 protein comes from TCRdb applying MiXCR to the 5' RACE reads. The data show about 80,000 distinct CDR3 sequences, roughly 12% seen once. This TCR derives from an adult who was a healthcare worker with PCR-confirmed SARS-CoV-2 infection or an uninfected control (not recorded which). The donor label of this sample is uncertain. The rearrangement joins TRBV5-1 to TRBJ2-7, with 8 bases identical to TRBD1. This material consisted of whole blood, taken at baseline. CDR3 nucleotides: TGCGCCAGCAGCGACAGGGGACCCGAGCAGTACTTC. Protein: CASSDRGPEQYF. Variable domain in full (rest from reference TRBV5-1 and TRBJ2-7): KAGVTQTPRYLIKTRGQQVTLSCSPISGHRSVSWYQQTPGQGLQFLFEYFSETQRNKGNFPGRFSGRQFSNSRSEMNVSTLELGDSALYLCASSDRGPEQYFGPGTRLTVT.